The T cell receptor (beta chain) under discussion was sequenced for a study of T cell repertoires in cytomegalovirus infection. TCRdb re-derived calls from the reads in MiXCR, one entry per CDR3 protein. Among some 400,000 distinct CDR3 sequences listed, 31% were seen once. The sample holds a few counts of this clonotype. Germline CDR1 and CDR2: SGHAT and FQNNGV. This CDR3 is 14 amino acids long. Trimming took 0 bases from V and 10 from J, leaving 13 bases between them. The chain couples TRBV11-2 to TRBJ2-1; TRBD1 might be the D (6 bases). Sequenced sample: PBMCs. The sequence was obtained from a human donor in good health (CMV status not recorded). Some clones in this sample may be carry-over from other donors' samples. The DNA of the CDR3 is TGTGCCAGCAGCTTAGAACAGGGAATCTCCGAGCAGTTCTTC. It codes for CASSLEQGISEQFF.